This TCR beta chain was recorded in a study of OX40 agonist ivuxolimab in advanced cancers. Study-wide background: An anti-OX40 (CD134) antibody with agonistic activity, ivuxolimab, was administered to patients. Prior anti-PD-1, anti-PD-L1 or anti-CTLA-4 therapy did not bar entry, and approximately 40% had some.

Study-level points and caveats: Circulating CD4+ and CD8+ T cells showed clonal expansion by week 6 at 0.1 to 3.0 mg/kg.

Some clones are missing from TCRdb's copy, which holds only in-frame ones; the method was immunoSEQ multiplex PCR. The repertoire holds about 55,000 clones, with 89% as singletons. As to this clone: No antigen is known for it.

The cohort excluded patients with autoimmune disease history or systemic immunosuppression. V was cut by 4 bases and J by 3 bases, with 14 bases left in between. CDR3 size: 14 residues. Germline V gene lookup returns CDR1 SGHDT and CDR2 YYEEEE. This TCR was recovered from an adult with an advanced solid tumor such as melanoma, head and neck, liver or kidney cancer. Sample: CD4+ or CD8+ T cells sorted from blood, taken in a trial of the OX40 agonist ivuxolimab. The chain employs TRBV5-6 and TRBJ2-7; D is possibly TRBD1 or TRBD2 (6 bases each). DNA of the CDR3: TGTGCCAGCAGCACGGCGGGGACAAACTACGAGCAGTACTTC. This translates into CASSTAGTNYEQYF.